Below, one TCR beta chain is given with its context. Its antigen is unknown. CDR1 and CDR2 from the germline V gene are MNHEY and SVGEGT. V lost 5 bases and J lost 3; bases outside the gene matches: 6. The CDR3 is 14 amino acids. This sample is drawn from a study of response to subunit inactivated influenza vaccine. MiXCR was run by TCRdb on the RT-PCR reads, yielding one entry per CDR3 protein. Of more than 400,000 distinct CDR3 sequences listed, approximately 9.9% were seen once; the top ten hold approximately 12%. Study-wide results and caveats: Only a handful of new T cells, the authors suggested, are recruited with each seasonal influenza vaccination.

The sample in question was PBMCs from blood, obtained roughly 48 days after vaccination. The chain has TRBV6-2 or TRBV6-3 and TRBJ2-5, with 7 nucleotides matching TRBD1. This clonotype was sampled from a man aged 50 to 60 who received an inactivated influenza vaccine. CDR3 DNA: TGTGCCAGCAGTAACGCCGGGACAGAAGAGACCCAGTACTTC. This codes for CASSNAGTEETQYF.